Following are 25 T cell receptor beta chains from one sample sequenced in a study of Graves' ophthalmopathy and Graves' hyperthyroidism. RNA transcripts yielded amplified TCR beta CDR3 regions. Following a first-round RT-PCR that used HTBI primers, a second-round multiplex PCR was carried out. From the multiplex PCR reads, TCRdb called clonotypes with MiXCR, one entry per CDR3 protein. The repertoire consists of approximately 640,000 distinct CDR3 sequences, with 35% to 45% occurring once and the leading ten covering more than 2.5%. Material for sequencing was peripheral blood. The receptors shown here come from an adult man with Graves' ophthalmopathy.

This clonotype has a handful of counts. The V call is TRBV29-1, the J call TRBJ2-3; tentatively, D is TRBD1 (5 bases). Trimming shortened V by 7 bases and J by 4 bases, and 15 bases separated the two germline ends. The germline V gene has CDR1 SQVTM and CDR2 ANQGSEA. The CDR3 loop spans 13 amino acids. The CDR3 sequence: CSASDTSADTQYF. The CDR3, as DNA: TGCAGCGCCTCGGACACTTCAGCAGATACGCAGTATTTT.

This sequence joins TRBV7-2 and TRBJ2-6; D is unresolved. The CDR3 consists of 15 residues. V was cut by 4 bases and J by 1 base, with 8 bases left in between. Germline CDR1 SGHTA, CDR2 FQGNSA. This chain's CDR3 is CASSSGPSGANVLTF. The CDR3 DNA is TGTGCCAGCAGCTCGGGCCCATCTGGGGCCAACGTCCTGACTTTC. Together with reference TRBV7-2 and TRBJ2-6, the CDR3 gives the full variable domain: GAGVSQSPSNKVTEKGKDVELRCDPISGHTALYWYRQSLGQGLEFLIYFQGNSAPDKSGLPSDRFSAERTGGSVSTLTIQRTQQEDSAVYLCASSSGPSGANVLTFGAGSRLTVL.

This clonotype was seen repeatedly, ten times or more. The CDR3 DNA sequence: TGCAGTGCTAGAGTGGGCGGGGAGACCCAGTACTTC. Its protein product is CSARVGGETQYF. This chain connects TRBV20-1 to TRBJ2-5; D perhaps matches TRBD2 (5 bases). V lost 1 base to trimming and J lost 5 bases, with 8 bases between them. Germline loops: CDR1 DFQATT, CDR2 SNEGSKA (reference sequence). This CDR3 has 12 residues.

This clonotype was picked up a small number of times. This chain joins TRBV6-6 and TRBJ1-6, with TRBD1 as a possible D gene (5 bases). This CDR3 is built from 17 residues. Germline V gene sequence: CDR1 MNHNY, CDR2 SVGAGI (reference sequence). Trimming cost V 2 bases and J 9 bases, with 20 bases left between them. The DNA of the CDR3 is TGTGCCAGCAGTTACAGGGTCAGGGTCAGTCGGGCTTCACCCCTCCACTTT. Protein product: CASSYRVRVSRASPLHF.

As for this clonotype: Relative to the germline gene, one junction end is altered; a read error may explain this. The chain has TRBV7-2 and TRBJ2-5, with TRBD2 identical over 14 bases. CDR1 is SGHTA and CDR2 is FQGNSA in the germline V gene. The CDR3 is 17 residues long. CDR3 amino acids: CASSQMTSGRAVETRYF. As DNA, the CDR3 is TGCGCCAGCAGCCAAATGACTAGCGGGAGGGCCGTAGAGACCCGGTACTTC.

The table lists this clonotype with a few counts. The chain links TRBV19 to TRBJ1-4; D ambiguous. The CDR3 sequence is 14 residues long. Germline V gives CDR1 LNHDA, CDR2 SQIVND (reference sequence). V was cut by 9 bases and J by 3 bases, with 14 bases left in between. The CDR3 DNA reads as TGTGCCAGCAGTCCCCGTATGGCTAATGAAAAACTGTTTTTT. It codes for CASSPRMANEKLFF.

This clonotype was seen a few times. It may be a read error: a sequence one base away is much more abundant. CDR3 loop: CASSQVGGETQYF. Written as DNA, the CDR3 is TGCGCCAGCAGCCAAGTCGGGGGGGAGACCCAGTACTTC. V usage is TRBV4-1 and J usage is TRBJ2-5, with 7 bases fitting TRBD2. The length of the CDR3 is 13 residues. Germline V gene sequence: CDR1 MGHRA, CDR2 YSYEKL. Trimming at V came to 1 base and at J to 5 bases, leaving 1 base not matched to a gene.

The genes are TRBV7-6 and TRBJ2-2; D unresolved. The CDR3 has 14 amino acids. Trimming took off 5 bases at V and 3 bases at J, with 10 bases between the two ends. Germline lookup yields CDR1 SGHVS and CDR2 FNYEAQ. Here the CDR3 DNA reads TGTGCCAGCAGCGTTGAAAGGTACACCGGGGAGCTGTTTTTT. It translates to CASSVERYTGELFF.

V usage is TRBV29-1 and J usage is TRBJ2-7; TRBD1 matches 9 bases. Per germline, CDR1 SQVTM and CDR2 ANQGSEA. The CDR3 extends over 11 amino acids. V was pared by 4 bases and J by 7 bases, with 2 bases of the junction left unmatched. The CDR3 reads CSVVGTGEQYF. CDR3 bases: TGCAGCGTTGTGGGGACAGGGGAGCAGTACTTC.

As concerns this clonotype: The germline gene is not matched at one end of the junction; a read error may be the cause. This chain joins TRBV7-9 and TRBJ1-4; 7 bases fit TRBD1. Germline-derived CDR1 and CDR2 are SEHNR and FQNEAQ (reference sequence). CDR3 size: 17 residues. Written as DNA, the CDR3 is TGCGCCAGCAGCCAAAGCCGCGGACAGGTGCTTAATGAAAAACTGTTTTTT. Its protein is CASSQSRGQVLNEKLFF.

The V gene is TRBV10-3, the J gene TRBJ2-5, with D tentatively TRBD2 (6 bases). Trimming left V 0 bases short and J 0 bases short, with 14 bases between. There are 17 residues in the CDR3. The germline gives CDR1 ENHRY, CDR2 SYGVKD. CDR3 region: CAISESLAGLYQETQYF. The CDR3 nucleotides read TGTGCCATCAGTGAGTCCTTGGCGGGGCTGTACCAAGAGACCCAGTACTTC.

This clonotype has ten or more counts. In DNA, the CDR3 is TGTGCCAGCAGCTTGGATAGTGGCGGTTTCTCCCTCCACTTT. Translating gives CASSLDSGGFSLHF. The V call is TRBV5-5, the J call TRBJ1-6; D ambiguous. With 0 bases removed from V and 14 bases from J, the gap between germline ends came to 15 bases. Germline V gene sequence: CDR1 SGHKS, CDR2 YYEKEE (reference sequence). There are 14 residues in the CDR3.

The gene calls are TRBV29-1 and TRBJ2-5; the D gene is possibly TRBD1 (5 bases). Germline V gene data show CDR1 as SQVTM and CDR2 as ANQGSEA. The CDR3 extends over 12 amino acids. Trimming pared 2 bases from V and 5 bases from J, leaving 9 bases between. This CDR3 is CSVETGAETQYF. Here the CDR3 DNA reads TGCAGCGTTGAAACTGGGGCTGAGACCCAGTACTTC.

This clonotype has a count of ten or more. The gene calls are TRBV15 and TRBJ2-7; 9 bases map to TRBD1. The V gene's germline CDR1 is LNHNV and CDR2 YYDKDF (reference sequence). The CDR3 is 13 residues long. V shed 6 bases, J shed 4 bases, and the junction held 4 bases outside the gene matches. In nucleotides, the CDR3 is TGTGCCACCAGACCGACAGGGGGTTACGAGCAGTACTTC. Its protein is CATRPTGGYEQYF. The whole variable domain, remainder taken from reference TRBV15 and TRBJ2-7, is DAMVIQNPRYQVTQFGKPVTLSCSQTLNHNVMYWYQQKSSQAPKLLFHYYDKDFNNEADTPDNFQSRRPNTSFCFLDIRSPGLGDTAMYLCATRPTGGYEQYFGPGTRLTVT.

The J gene is TRBJ2-7, the V gene TRBV19; D is possibly TRBD1 or TRBD2 (6 bases each). The V end lost 11 bases, the J end lost 0 bases, and 17 bases lay between the germline ends. This CDR3 contains 14 residues. Germline V lookup: CDR1 LNHDA, CDR2 SQIVND (reference sequence). The CDR3 reads CAWSARGHSYEQYF. In DNA, the CDR3 is TGTGCCTGGAGTGCGCGGGGACACTCCTACGAGCAGTACTTC.

This clonotype has a count of ten or more. The rearrangement links TRBV9 to TRBJ1-2; 8 bases are a match to TRBD1. Trimming at V came to 3 bases and at J to 8 bases, leaving 9 bases not matched to a gene. Germline CDR1 is SGDLS and CDR2 is YYNGEE. The CDR3 covers 14 residues. The CDR3 sequence: CASSERDRGGGYTF. Here the CDR3 DNA reads TGTGCCAGCAGCGAAAGAGACAGGGGCGGAGGCTACACCTTC. The full variable domain, rest sourced from reference TRBV9 and TRBJ1-2, is DSGVTQTPKHLITATGQRVTLRCSPRSGDLSVYWYQQSLDQGLQFLIQYYNGEERAKGNILERFSAQQFPDLHSELNLSSLELGDSALYFCASSERDRGGGYTFGSGTRLTVV.

The sample holds many counts of this clonotype. The rearrangement links TRBV7-8 to TRBJ1-2, with no clear D. The CDR3 runs 14 residues. Trimming cost V 6 bases and J 8 bases, with 19 bases left between them. Germline V gene sequence: CDR1 SGHVS, CDR2 FQNEAQ. CDR3 protein: CASRKFLEGEGYTF. As DNA, the CDR3 is TGTGCCAGCAGGAAATTTTTGGAGGGAGAGGGCTACACCTTC.

As to this clonotype: One end of the junction varies from germline; a read error may be responsible. CDR3 amino acids: CASSQNRDSFSDQPQHF. The CDR3 coding sequence is TGCGCCAGCAGCCAAAACCGGGACAGCTTTAGCGATCAGCCCCAGCATTTT. The rearrangement uses TRBV7-8 and TRBJ1-5; 7 positions agree with TRBD1. This CDR3 has 17 residues. CDR1 and CDR2 (germline): SGHVS, FQNEAQ.

This clonotype was detected many times. The chain has TRBV7-8 and TRBJ1-1; D remains unclear. From germline, CDR1 is SGHVS and CDR2 FQNEAQ. The CDR3 consists of 15 residues. Trimming cost V 3 bases and J 1 base, with 12 bases left between them. The CDR3 DNA follows: TGTGCCAGCAGCTTGCGGTCAGCCTCGAACACTGAAGCTTTCTTT. It is translated as CASSLRSASNTEAFF.

The V call is TRBV4-1, the J call TRBJ1-6, with D perhaps TRBD1 (5 bases). Trimming pared 1 base from V and 6 bases from J, leaving 13 bases between. Germline CDR1 and CDR2: MGHRA and YSYEKL. The CDR3 contains 16 residues. The CDR3 here is CASSQGGGRGNSPLHF. The CDR3 DNA reads as TGCGCCAGCAGCCAAGGGGGTGGGAGGGGTAATTCACCCCTCCACTTT.

This clonotype was seen repeatedly, ten times or more. The CDR3, as DNA: TGTGCCAGCAACCCCCCCCGACTAGCGGGAGAAGAGACCCAGTACTTC. Its protein is CASNPPRLAGEETQYF. This rearrangement joins TRBV7-2 to TRBJ2-5; 12 positions agree with TRBD2. The CDR3 covers 16 residues. From germline, CDR1 is SGHTA and CDR2 FQGNSA. J lost 3 bases, V lost 7 bases, and 9 bases had no gene match.

This chain's CDR3 is CAISEPPGTQGRAFF. The CDR3 coding sequence is TGTGCCATCAGTGAACCCCCCGGCACACAGGGGAGAGCTTTCTTT. The rearrangement links TRBV10-3 to TRBJ1-1; TRBD1 agrees at 7 bases. There are 15 residues in the CDR3. CDR1 is ENHRY and CDR2 is SYGVKD in the germline V gene. With 3 bases clipped from V and 10 bases from J, the junction kept 14 bases outside the gene matches.

The chain joins TRBV29-1 to TRBJ2-5; 7 nucleotides match TRBD1. The CDR3 spans 12 residues. Germline assignment: CDR1 SQVTM and CDR2 ANQGSEA. V gave up 8 bases and J gave up 3 bases; unmatched junction bases: 6. The DNA of the CDR3 is TGCAGCCAATGGGACAGAGAAGAGACCCAGTACTTC. Protein product: CSQWDREETQYF.

The sample holds many counts of this clonotype. The chain is built from TRBV9 and TRBJ1-6; 7 nucleotides match TRBD1. J was trimmed by 9 bases and V by 4 bases; bases with no gene match: 10. Germline V gene data show CDR1 as SGDLS and CDR2 as YYNGEE. The CDR3 loop spans 15 amino acids. The chain's CDR3 is CASSFTGTAISPLHF. The CDR3 region has the DNA TGTGCCAGCAGCTTTACGGGGACAGCTATTTCACCCCTCCACTTT.

As DNA, the CDR3 is TGTGCCAGCTCAGGACAGGCTCCCCAGCATTTT. Translation: CASSGQAPQHF. The chain has TRBV25-1 and TRBJ1-5, with 7 bases lining up with TRBD1. Germline trimming cut 8 bases from V and 10 bases from J; bases unmatched to any gene: 5. There are 11 residues in the CDR3. The V gene's germline CDR1 is MGHDK and CDR2 SYGVNS.